This entry lists 22 T cell receptor beta chains sequenced from one sample in a study of Graves' ophthalmopathy and Graves' hyperthyroidism. The study amplified TCR beta CDR3 regions using RNA transcripts. First-round RT-PCR relied on HTBI primers, and a second-round multiplex PCR came next. TCRdb re-called the multiplex PCR reads with MiXCR, one entry per CDR3 protein. The sample has under 200,000 distinct CDR3 sequences; more than 30% are singletons. What was sequenced was peripheral blood. The receptors originated from a woman in her thirties or forties with Graves' ophthalmopathy.

This clonotype was found many times. The chain is built from TRBV7-2 and TRBJ2-5; 10 nucleotides match TRBD2. Germline trimming cut 3 bases from V and 3 bases from J; bases unmatched to any gene: 1. Per the germline V gene, CDR1 is SGHTA and CDR2 is FQGNSA. This CDR3 has 14 amino acids. The chain's CDR3 is CASSFSGGKETQYF. For the CDR3, the DNA is TGTGCCAGCAGCTTTAGCGGGGGGAAAGAGACCCAGTACTTC.

In this sample, this clonotype turned up many times. A single base separates this from a much larger clone, so it may be a read error. J is TRBJ2-5 and V is TRBV28; D is possibly TRBD1 (6 bases). Germline-derived CDR1 and CDR2 are MDHEN and SYDVKM. This CDR3 spans 14 amino acids. Written as DNA, the CDR3 is TGTGCCAGCAGACCACAGGGATGGCAAGAGACCCGGTACTTC. It codes for CASRPQGWQETRYF.

The rearrangement joins TRBV6-2 or TRBV6-3 to TRBJ1-1; 8 nucleotides line up with TRBD1. Trimming at V came to 8 bases and at J to 6 bases, leaving 8 bases not matched to a gene. The CDR3 has 13 amino acids. In germline, CDR1 is MNHEY, CDR2 SVGEGT. The chain's CDR3 is CASRGQGAAEAFF. CDR3 DNA sequence: TGTGCCAGCCGAGGGCAGGGGGCTGCTGAAGCTTTCTTT.

The gene calls are TRBV6-5 and TRBJ2-7, with 13 bases lining up with TRBD2. This CDR3 has 19 residues. The V gene end was trimmed by 6 bases and the J gene end by 0 bases; junction bases not matched to a gene: 14. The germline V gene has CDR1 MNHEY and CDR2 SVGAGI. This chain's CDR3 is CASRPWGLAGIRSSYEQYF. CDR3 in DNA: TGTGCCAGCAGACCCTGGGGACTAGCGGGAATAAGGAGCTCCTACGAGCAGTACTTC.

This clonotype showed up many times. The rearrangement uses TRBV2 and TRBJ2-6; D is unresolved. V was cut by 4 bases and J by 1 base, with 8 bases left in between. The germline V gene has CDR1 SNHLY and CDR2 FYNNEI. This CDR3 region has 15 residues. In DNA form, the CDR3 reads TGTGCCAGCAGTGTCGACGGGTCTGGGGCCAACGTCCTGACTTTC. This codes for CASSVDGSGANVLTF.

This clonotype was seen ten or more times. The chain links TRBV7-2 to TRBJ1-5; 11 bases agree with TRBD1. The CDR3 covers 18 residues. Losses at the gene ends were 5 bases for V and 0 bases for J; bases not matched to a gene: 9. Germline CDR1 SGHTA, CDR2 FQGNSA. The chain's CDR3 is CASSLGSGTGGSNQPQHF. As DNA, the CDR3 is TGTGCCAGCAGCCTCGGCTCCGGGACAGGGGGTAGCAATCAGCCCCAGCATTTT.

Many counts were recorded for this clonotype. A junction boundary mismatches the germline segment, possibly from a read error. The V call is TRBV2, the J call TRBJ1-2, with 7 bases matching TRBD1. The V gene's germline CDR1 is SNHLY and CDR2 FYNNEI. The CDR3 has 13 residues. CDR3: CASTEQGTDGYTF. The CDR3 DNA follows: TGTGCCAGCACTGAACAGGGGACGGATGGCTACACCTTC.

This clonotype was detected many times. V gene TRBV4-1 combines with J gene TRBJ1-1; TRBD1 matches 9 bases. The CDR3 contains 15 residues. Germline CDR1 reads MGHRA; CDR2 reads YSYEKL. V shed 1 base and J 2 bases; nucleotides not matched to a gene: 2. CDR3 sequence reads: CASSQGQGDNTEAFF. The CDR3 coding sequence is TGCGCCAGCAGCCAAGGACAGGGGGATAACACTGAAGCTTTCTTT.

This clonotype was counted at least ten times. The chain recombines TRBV7-2 with TRBJ2-5; the D gene is possibly TRBD1 (6 bases). V was clipped by 6 bases and J by 5 bases, with 10 bases between them. Per the germline V gene, CDR1 is SGHTA and CDR2 is FQGNSA. The CDR3 spans 12 residues. The CDR3 bases are TGTGCCAGCAGGAAACAGGGCGAGACCCAGTACTTC. Amino acid sequence: CASRKQGETQYF.

Notes on this clonotype: An end of the junction does not agree with germline; a read error may underlie this. The chain has TRBV12-3 or TRBV12-4 and TRBJ1-5, with D unresolved. The CDR3 is made up of 12 amino acids. For the CDR3, the DNA is TGTGCCAGCAGTTTCCCCGATCAGCCCCAGCACTTT. It is translated as CASSFPDQPQHF.

The V call is TRBV6-1, the J call TRBJ2-5, with D perhaps matching TRBD1 or TRBD2 (6 bases each). V gave up 7 bases and J gave up 4 bases, with 13 bases separating them. This CDR3 has 13 amino acids. Germline CDR1 MNHNS, CDR2 SASEGT. CDR3 region: CASKPGARETQYF. CDR3 nucleotides: TGTGCCAGCAAACCGGGGGCACGAGAGACCCAGTACTTC.

This sequence joins TRBV7-2 and TRBJ1-2; D is unresolved. Looked up from germline, CDR1 is SGHTA and CDR2 is FQGNSA. The CDR3 contains 14 residues. V lost 1 base and J 4 bases, leaving 10 bases between the germline ends. The CDR3 coding sequence is TGTGCCAGCAGCTTAGTTGGGGTTGGCTATGGCTACACCTTC. Protein sequence: CASSLVGVGYGYTF.

This clonotype was seen repeatedly, ten times or more. V and J are TRBV6-1 and TRBJ2-7; D is possibly TRBD1 (6 bases). With 6 bases removed from V and 2 bases from J, the gap between germline ends came to 11 bases. CDR3 length equals 13 residues. CDR1 is MNHNS, CDR2 SASEGT, per germline. The CDR3 is CASSLRTAYEQYF. The CDR3 DNA is TGTGCCAGCAGCCTCCGGACAGCCTACGAGCAGTACTTC.

This clonotype was detected many times. J is TRBJ2-7 and V is TRBV11-2; 9 bases are shared with TRBD1. V lost 3 bases to trimming and J lost 3 bases; unmatched junction nucleotides: 6. Germline V CDR1 and CDR2: SGHAT, FQNNGV. This CDR3 is 15 amino acids long. This chain's CDR3 is CASSLGQGHLYEQYF. The CDR3 DNA sequence: TGTGCCAGCAGCTTGGGACAGGGACATCTCTACGAGCAGTACTTC.

This clonotype was seen at least ten times. V is TRBV7-2 and J is TRBJ2-5, with no clear D. With 5 bases removed from V and 5 bases from J, the gap between germline ends came to 12 bases. This CDR3 region has 13 residues. Germline assignment: CDR1 SGHTA and CDR2 FQGNSA. The chain's CDR3 is CASSLFSGETQYF. Written as DNA, the CDR3 is TGTGCCAGCAGCCTATTCAGTGGGGAGACCCAGTACTTC.

This clonotype was counted at least ten times. The chain uses TRBV6-4 and TRBJ1-1; perhaps TRBD1 as D (5 bases). Germline V gene sequence: CDR1 MRHNA, CDR2 SNTAGT. V dropped 1 base and J dropped 4 bases, with 13 bases sitting between them. The CDR3 extends over 15 amino acids. The CDR3 loop reads CASSDFDTRGTEAFF. The DNA of the CDR3 is TGTGCCAGCAGTGACTTCGATACTAGGGGCACTGAAGCTTTCTTT.

This chain links TRBV20-1 with TRBJ2-7; TRBD1 matches at 7 bases. From germline, CDR1 is DFQATT and CDR2 SNEGSKA (reference sequence). The CDR3 runs to 12 residues. With 6 bases clipped from V and 7 bases from J, the junction kept 9 bases outside the gene matches. CDR3 in DNA: TGCAGTGCCGAGACAGGGAGAGGGGAGCAGTACTTC. Translating it yields CSAETGRGEQYF.

The chain uses TRBV28 and TRBJ1-5, with D unclear. Trimming stripped 3 bases from V and 0 bases from J, with 12 bases between. Germline V lookup: CDR1 MDHEN, CDR2 SYDVKM. This CDR3 has 16 residues. The CDR3 DNA is TGTGCCAGCAGTTTCAGCCTCGGTTATAGCAATCAGCCCCAGCATTTT. This translates into CASSFSLGYSNQPQHF.

This chain joins TRBV6-1 and TRBJ2-2; 8 nucleotides agree with TRBD1. Unmatched junction bases numbered 2, after V lost 5 bases and J lost 0 bases. CDR1 MNHNS and CDR2 SASEGT come from the germline V gene. The CDR3 sequence is 15 residues long. As DNA, the CDR3 is TGTGCCAGCAGTCCACAGGGGGCGAACACCGGGGAGCTGTTTTTT. Amino acids: CASSPQGANTGELFF.

The sample holds many counts of this clonotype. The V call is TRBV20-1, the J call TRBJ1-1; D not resolved. The V and J ends lost 6 bases and 1 base respectively, with 9 bases between them. CDR1 is DFQATT and CDR2 is SNEGSKA in the germline V gene (reference sequence). This CDR3 has 12 residues. CDR3 in amino acids: CSARPPNTEAFF. CDR3 sequence (DNA): TGCAGTGCCCGGCCCCCGAACACTGAAGCTTTCTTT.

In its sample, this clonotype was seen many times. A read error may account for a junction end that differs from germline. The chain has TRBV20-1 and TRBJ1-2, with TRBD1 as a possible D gene (6 bases). The CDR3 extends over 11 amino acids. Germline assignment: CDR1 DFQATT and CDR2 SNEGSKA (reference sequence). The CDR3 sequence: CSAMQTGTPDF. The CDR3 coding sequence is TGCAGTGCTATGCAGACCGGGACACCAGACTTC.

This clonotype was seen at least ten times. The V and J genes are TRBV27 and TRBJ2-1; TRBD2 matches at 7 bases. V gave up 4 bases and J gave up 5 bases; unmatched junction bases: 11. This CDR3 comprises 16 residues. CDR1 is MNHEY and CDR2 is SMNVEV in the germline V gene (reference sequence). The CDR3 nucleotides read TGTGCCAGCAGTTCCCTACCGCCCCTAGCGGACAATGAGCAGTTCTTC. It codes for CASSSLPPLADNEQFF.